The source of this T cell receptor beta chain is a study of control samples from healthy donors and cancer patients. Sequencing was performed with immunoSEQ multiplex PCR; in TCRdb, only in-frame clones are kept and a portion is missing. There are 150,000 to 200,000 clones in the sample; 70% to 90% occur only once, and around 12% lies in the top ten. There are 14 residues in the CDR3. Per the germline V gene, CDR1 is SNHLY and CDR2 is FYNNEI. V lost 11 bases and J lost 3, with 17 bases in between. The sequencing input was blood. This clonotype was sampled from a man aged 25 to 45 in good health. The rearrangement links TRBV2 to TRBJ2-1; D is possibly TRBD1 (6 bases). In DNA form, the CDR3 reads TGTGCCTGCCGAGGGACATCCGTCTACAATGAGCAGTTCTTC. Its protein product is CACRGTSVYNEQFF.